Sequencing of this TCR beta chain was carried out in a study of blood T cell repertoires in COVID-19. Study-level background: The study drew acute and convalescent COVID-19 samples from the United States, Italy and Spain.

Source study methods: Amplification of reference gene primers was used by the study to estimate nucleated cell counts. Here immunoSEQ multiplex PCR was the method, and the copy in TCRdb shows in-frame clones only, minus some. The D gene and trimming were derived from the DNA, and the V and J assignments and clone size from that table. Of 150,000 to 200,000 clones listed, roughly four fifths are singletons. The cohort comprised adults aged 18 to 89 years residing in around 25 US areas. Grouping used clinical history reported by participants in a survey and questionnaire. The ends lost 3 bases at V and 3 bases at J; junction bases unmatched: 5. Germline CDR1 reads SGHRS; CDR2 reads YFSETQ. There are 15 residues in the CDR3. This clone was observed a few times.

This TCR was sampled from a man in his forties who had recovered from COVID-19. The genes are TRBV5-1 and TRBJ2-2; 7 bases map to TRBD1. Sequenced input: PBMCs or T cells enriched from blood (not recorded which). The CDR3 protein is CASSSGQAYTGELFF. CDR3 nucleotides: TGCGCCAGCAGCTCAGGACAGGCCTACACCGGGGAGCTGTTTTTT.